This paragraph covers one T cell receptor (beta chain) sequence. Its target is unknown. The source of the sample is a study of OX40 agonist ivuxolimab in advanced cancers. Study overall: Hepatocellular carcinoma, melanoma, renal cell or head and neck cancer occurred in dose-escalation patients. Partial response was recorded in three patients: one hepatocellular carcinoma and two cutaneous melanoma cases.

The table came from immunoSEQ multiplex PCR; TCRdb's copy has only in-frame clones and leaves some out. Altogether approximately 110,000 clones are present, under 95% being singletons, with the ten largest covering around 0.84%. Study results and limitations: Expanded clones tended on average to be more numerous among CD8+ T cells than CD4+.

This TCR came from an adult with an advanced solid tumor such as melanoma, head and neck, liver or kidney cancer. The source material was CD4+ or CD8+ T cells sorted from blood, sampled in a trial of the OX40 agonist ivuxolimab.

The CDR3 DNA reads as TGTGCCAGTAGTCCCCGGACTAGCGGGAGTACAGAGACCCAGTACTTC. Amino acid sequence: CASSPRTSGSTETQYF. The chain employs TRBV19 and TRBJ2-5; 13 nucleotides agree with TRBD2. Germline assignment: CDR1 LNHDA and CDR2 SQIVND (reference sequence). V lost 5 bases, J lost 4 bases, and 7 bases stayed unmatched. The CDR3 has 16 amino acids.